This T cell receptor beta chain emerged from a study of cytomegalovirus exposure and HLA in healthy donors. Vbeta (60) and Jbeta (13) primers were used in the PCR. Sequencing was performed with immunoSEQ multiplex PCR; in TCRdb, only in-frame clones are kept and a portion is missing. The sample holds about 110,000 clones, about 80% seen once. Note on this clone: Its antigen is currently unknown.

Study results and limitations: The only immune exposure information that was available was CMV serostatus.

Material for sequencing was PBMCs. The clonotype was recovered from a woman aged 45-60 years in good health and CMV-seropositive.

The CDR3 is CASVSGRGPLYEQYF. The CDR3 DNA reads TGTGCCAGCGTGAGCGGGAGGGGACCCCTCTACGAGCAGTACTTC. The V and J genes are TRBV7-2 and TRBJ2-7, with 10 bases identical to TRBD2. Germline V gene sequence: CDR1 SGHTA, CDR2 FQGNSA. The CDR3 runs to 15 residues. Germline trimming cut 8 bases from V and 3 bases from J; bases unmatched to any gene: 10. Combining the CDR3 with reference TRBV7-2 and TRBJ2-7 gives the whole variable domain GAGVSQSPSNKVTEKGKDVELRCDPISGHTALYWYRQSLGQGLEFLIYFQGNSAPDKSGLPSDRFSAERTGGSVSTLTIQRTQQEDSAVYLCASVSGRGPLYEQYFGPGTRLTVT.